The 10 T cell receptor beta chains in this list originate from one sample, sequenced in a study of beta chain features in type 1 diabetes. The entirety of the isolated RNA underwent reverse transcription, so expressed TCRB transcripts were sequenced. The table came from immunoSEQ multiplex PCR; TCRdb's copy has only in-frame clones and leaves some out. The data contain some 700,000 clones, 13% of them seen just once; the ten biggest clones take up around 0.022%. These receptors have no known antigen. Study-level results: There was a moderate but significant shortening of TCRB CDR3s in all four CD4+ subsets of Type 1 diabetes patients.

The material sequenced was naive CD4+ T cells from blood. The origin of the receptors is a young man with type 1 diabetes.

This clone showed up just a few times. The rearrangement joins TRBV5-1 to TRBJ2-3; TRBD1 agrees at 10 bases. Germline CDR1 SGHRS, CDR2 YFSETQ. This CDR3 is built from 16 residues. The V and J ends lost 0 bases and 4 bases, in that order; junction bases with no gene match: 5. Here the CDR3 DNA reads TGCGCCAGCAGCTTGGTAGGGACAGGGGTCGCAGATACGCAGTATTTT. Amino acid sequence: CASSLVGTGVADTQYF. The full variable domain, with the rest looked up from reference TRBV5-1 and TRBJ2-3, is KAGVTQTPRYLIKTRGQQVTLSCSPISGHRSVSWYQQTPGQGLQFLFEYFSETQRNKGNFPGRFSGRQFSNSRSEMNVSTLELGDSALYLCASSLVGTGVADTQYFGPGTRLTVL.

The J gene is TRBJ2-1, the V gene TRBV30, with 11 bases fitting TRBD2. This CDR3 spans 17 amino acids. Germline lookup yields CDR1 GTSNPN and CDR2 SVGIG (reference sequence). The V and J ends lost 0 bases and 7 bases, in that order; junction bases with no gene match: 11. In nucleotides, the CDR3 is TGTGCCTGGAGTGTATCCCTCACTAGCGGGGGACTGAATGAGCAGTTCTTC. The encoded protein is CAWSVSLTSGGLNEQFF. The full variable domain, in which reference TRBV30 and TRBJ2-1 provide the parts outside the CDR3, is SQTIHQWPATLVQPVGSPLSLECTVEGTSNPNLYWYRQAAGRGLQLLFYSVGIGQISSEVPQNLSASRPQDRQFILSSKKLLLSDSGFYLCAWSVSLTSGGLNEQFFGPGTRLTVL.

Only a few counts were recorded for this clone. For the CDR3, the DNA is TGTGCCACCAGCAGAGATCTCGGACAGGGCAGTAGAGATGGCTACACCTTC. Protein product: CATSRDLGQGSRDGYTF. The chain couples TRBV15 to TRBJ1-2, with 8 nucleotides matching TRBD1. Germline CDR1 LNHNV, CDR2 YYDKDF (reference sequence). The CDR3 consists of 17 residues. After removal of 0 bases from V and 6 bases from J, the junction contained 12 bases not matched to a gene.

This clone has a handful of counts. This chain links TRBV30 with TRBJ1-4, with a weak D call TRBD1 (6 bases). The V gene's germline CDR1 is GTSNPN and CDR2 SVGIG (reference sequence). The V end was cut by 2 bases, the J end by 8 bases, with 12 bases between. The CDR3 is 13 residues long. The CDR3 region is CAWSLGGREKLFF. CDR3 nucleotide sequence: TGTGCCTGGAGTTTGGGGGGCCGGGAAAAACTGTTTTTT.

The chain is built from TRBV10-3 and TRBJ2-1; TRBD1 matches 8 bases. Trimming at V came to 6 bases and at J to 8 bases, leaving 12 bases not matched to a gene. Germline V gene sequence: CDR1 ENHRY, CDR2 SYGVKD. The length of the CDR3 is 15 residues. The CDR3 DNA reads as TGTGCCATCAGCAGATCGGACAGGGCATGGGATGAGCAGTTCTTC. This translates into CAISRSDRAWDEQFF.

This clone has ten or more counts. This chain uses TRBV25-1 with TRBJ2-5, with D tentatively TRBD1 (6 bases). Germline lookup yields CDR1 MGHDK and CDR2 SYGVNS. V lost 8 bases and J 5 bases, leaving 21 bases between the germline ends. The CDR3 contains 15 residues. As DNA, the CDR3 is TGTGCCAGCGGCAAGCTCCAGGGGCTGGGGGAGACCCAGTACTTC. Protein product: CASGKLQGLGETQYF.

The chain carries TRBV25-1 and TRBJ2-3, with D hard to call. The CDR3 is made up of 15 amino acids. Germline V gives CDR1 MGHDK, CDR2 SYGVNS. V shed 3 bases and J shed 2 bases, with 12 bases lying between them. The CDR3 coding sequence is TGTGCCAGCAGTGATTTGAGACGGACCACAGATACGCAGTATTTT. Translating it yields CASSDLRRTTDTQYF.

Only a few counts were recorded for this clone. The rearrangement joins TRBV5-6 to TRBJ2-3; a possible D gene is TRBD1 (6 bases). Trimming cost V 3 bases and J 10 bases, with 9 bases left between them. The germline V gene encodes CDR1 SGHDT and CDR2 YYEEEE. This CDR3 is 11 amino acids long. This CDR3 is CASSWGPAQYF. CDR3 nucleotides: TGTGCCAGCAGCTGGGGGCCGGCGCAGTATTTT.

This chain uses TRBV2 with TRBJ1-2, with unresolved D. V dropped 3 bases and J dropped 0 bases, with 5 bases sitting between them. Looked up from germline, CDR1 is SNHLY and CDR2 is FYNNEI. CDR3 length: 13 residues. CDR3 coding DNA: TGTGCCAGCAGTGACGGAACTAACTATGGCTACACCTTC. It encodes CASSDGTNYGYTF.

This clone was counted a few times. The chain joins TRBV25-1 to TRBJ2-7, with no clear D. With 0 bases removed from V and 6 bases from J, the gap between germline ends came to 3 bases. Germline CDR1 is MGHDK and CDR2 is SYGVNS. The CDR3 loop spans 11 amino acids. The CDR3 bases are TGTGCCAGCAGTGAATATAGCGAGCAGTACTTC. This gives the protein CASSEYSEQYF.